These T cell receptor beta chains were read from a single sample in a study of blood T cell repertoires in COVID-19. Repertoires were generated with immunoSEQ multiplex PCR, while TCRdb's copy carries only in-frame clones and drops some. The sample has tens of thousands of clones, roughly 89% seen once. The sample taken for sequencing was peripheral blood. All receptors derive from a man aged 70 or older with active COVID-19. Each CDR3 is given with its conserved first and last residue. A D gene is named only where the DNA matches it firmly. The size of a clone is reported for some rows only, either as once, few or many, or as a class for expanded clones.

CDR3nt: TGTGCCAGCAGTCGTCAGGGGGATGGCTACACCTTC; CDR3aa: CASSRQGDGYTF; d_gene: TRBD1; abundance: -; v_gene: TRBV6-2/TRBV6-3; j_gene: TRBJ1-2
CDR3nt: TGTGCCAGCAGCCCGACAGAAACCTACGAGCAGTACTTC; CDR3aa: CASSPTETYEQYF; d_gene: -; abundance: -; v_gene: TRBV5-4; j_gene: TRBJ2-7
CDR3nt: TGTGCCAGCAGTTCTGATCAGGGTTACGAGCAGTACTTC; CDR3aa: CASSSDQGYEQYF; d_gene: -; abundance: -; v_gene: TRBV12-3/TRBV12-4; j_gene: TRBJ2-7
CDR3nt: TGTGCCAGCGGCAATACCAGGGGTTTATGGGGAGAGACCCAGTACTTC; CDR3aa: CASGNTRGLWGETQYF; d_gene: -; abundance: -; v_gene: TRBV5-5; j_gene: TRBJ2-5
CDR3nt: TGCGCCAGCAGTGTCCTGGGGACAGGGTCCTACAATGAGCAGTTCTTC; CDR3aa: CASSVLGTGSYNEQFF; d_gene: TRBD1; abundance: -; v_gene: TRBV10-2; j_gene: TRBJ2-1
CDR3nt: TGCGCCAGCAGTGGGACTAGCGGCTCCTACGAGCAGTACTTC; CDR3aa: CASSGTSGSYEQYF; d_gene: TRBD2; abundance: -; v_gene: TRBV5-1; j_gene: TRBJ2-7
CDR3nt: TGCGCCAGCAGTCGGGACAGGGGAGAAGGTCAGCCCCAGCATTTT; CDR3aa: CASSRDRGEGQPQHF; d_gene: TRBD1; abundance: -; v_gene: TRBV4-3; j_gene: TRBJ1-5
CDR3nt: TGTGCCAGCAGTTTCGGGACAGTGGGGGAGACCCAGTACTTC; CDR3aa: CASSFGTVGETQYF; d_gene: TRBD1; abundance: -; v_gene: TRBV7-7; j_gene: TRBJ2-5
CDR3nt: TGTGCCAGCAGCCAGGGACAGGGTCGGGTCAATGAGCAGTTCTTC; CDR3aa: CASSQGQGRVNEQFF; d_gene: TRBD1; abundance: -; v_gene: TRBV4-2; j_gene: TRBJ2-1
CDR3nt: TGTGCCACCAGTGATTCAGGGCCAAATGAGCAGTTCTTC; CDR3aa: CATSDSGPNEQFF; d_gene: -; abundance: once; v_gene: TRBV24-1; j_gene: TRBJ2-1
CDR3nt: TGCGCCAGCAGCCGTCCCTCCTACCAGGCGGGAGGCTCCTACGAGCAGTACTTC; CDR3aa: CASSRPSYQAGGSYEQYF; d_gene: TRBD2; abundance: once; v_gene: TRBV4-3; j_gene: TRBJ2-7
CDR3nt: TGCGCCAGCAGCCAGTCCGGGACAGGGGTTTTTTCGGAGACCCAGTACTTC; CDR3aa: CASSQSGTGVFSETQYF; d_gene: TRBD1; abundance: -; v_gene: TRBV4-1; j_gene: TRBJ2-5
CDR3nt: TGCAGCGTTGTTTCGGGTACCCACGAGCAGTACTTC; CDR3aa: CSVVSGTHEQYF; d_gene: -; abundance: -; v_gene: TRBV29-1; j_gene: TRBJ2-7
CDR3nt: TGTGCCAGCAGCTTCGGACAGGGGGCGGGTCAGCCCCAGCATTTT; CDR3aa: CASSFGQGAGQPQHF; d_gene: TRBD1; abundance: -; v_gene: TRBV7-8; j_gene: TRBJ1-5
CDR3nt: TGTGCCAGCAGTTACTCCGGACAGGGATCCCAGCCCCAGCATTTT; CDR3aa: CASSYSGQGSQPQHF; d_gene: TRBD1; abundance: -; v_gene: TRBV6-5; j_gene: TRBJ1-5
CDR3nt: TGTGCCAGCAGCTTGCGCCGCGACTTCTTGGGTGGCTACACCTTC; CDR3aa: CASSLRRDFLGGYTF; d_gene: -; abundance: -; v_gene: TRBV5-4; j_gene: TRBJ1-2
CDR3nt: TGTGCCAGCAGCCGACAGGAGAGAAACACCATATATTTT; CDR3aa: CASSRQERNTIYF; d_gene: -; abundance: once; v_gene: TRBV3-1/TRBV3-2; j_gene: TRBJ1-3
CDR3nt: TGCGCCAGCAGCCAAGTGCTGACAGCTGGAAACACCATATATTTT; CDR3aa: CASSQVLTAGNTIYF; d_gene: -; abundance: few; v_gene: TRBV4-1; j_gene: TRBJ1-3
CDR3nt: TGCGCCAGCAGCTTGTCATCGTCTAGGCCTGAGGGTACGCAGTATTTT; CDR3aa: CASSLSSSRPEGTQYF; d_gene: -; abundance: once; v_gene: TRBV5-1; j_gene: TRBJ2-3
CDR3nt: TGTGCCAGCAGCCAACCCCGGGCTAGCGGACAAGAGACCCAGTACTTC; CDR3aa: CASSQPRASGQETQYF; d_gene: TRBD2; abundance: -; v_gene: TRBV14; j_gene: TRBJ2-5
CDR3nt: TGCGCCAGCAGCCACCCCGGGGGGTGGGTTGAAGCTTTCTTT; CDR3aa: CASSHPGGWVEAFF; d_gene: -; abundance: -; v_gene: TRBV4-1; j_gene: TRBJ1-1
CDR3nt: TGTGCCAGCAGCTTGGCCCCGGGGGGCCCCTACGAGCAGTACTTC; CDR3aa: CASSLAPGGPYEQYF; d_gene: -; abundance: -; v_gene: TRBV5-6; j_gene: TRBJ2-7
CDR3nt: TGTGCCAGCAGCTCCCTAAGGGAGGCTTTCTTT; CDR3aa: CASSSLREAFF; d_gene: -; abundance: once; v_gene: TRBV13; j_gene: TRBJ1-1
CDR3nt: TGCGCCAGCGGTCAGGGCTCTGGTAATGAAAAACTGTTTTTT; CDR3aa: CASGQGSGNEKLFF; d_gene: -; abundance: -; v_gene: TRBV5-1; j_gene: TRBJ1-4
CDR3nt: TGTGCCAGCAGCCAAGGGGGACTAGCGGGAGCCTACGAGCAGTACTTC; CDR3aa: CASSQGGLAGAYEQYF; d_gene: TRBD2; abundance: -; v_gene: TRBV4-2; j_gene: TRBJ2-7
CDR3nt: TGTGCCAGCAGAAGACAGGGCCAGAGCTCTGGGGCCAACGTCCTGACTTTC; CDR3aa: CASRRQGQSSGANVLTF; d_gene: TRBD1; abundance: once; v_gene: TRBV5-8; j_gene: TRBJ2-6
CDR3nt: TGCGCCAGCAGCTTCGGACTAGGGGAAAAACTGTTTTTT; CDR3aa: CASSFGLGEKLFF; d_gene: -; abundance: -; v_gene: TRBV5-1; j_gene: TRBJ1-4
CDR3nt: TGTGCCAGCAATAGGGGGGGCAGGTCCTACGAGCAGTACTTC; CDR3aa: CASNRGGRSYEQYF; d_gene: -; abundance: -; v_gene: TRBV9; j_gene: TRBJ2-7
CDR3nt: TGCAGCGCGGTCACCGTTACGAGTACCGGGGAGCTGTTTTTT; CDR3aa: CSAVTVTSTGELFF; d_gene: -; abundance: few; v_gene: TRBV29-1; j_gene: TRBJ2-2
CDR3nt: TGTGCCAGCAGCTTAGGGAAGCGGGGAGATACGCAGTATTTT; CDR3aa: CASSLGKRGDTQYF; d_gene: TRBD2; abundance: -; v_gene: TRBV7-9; j_gene: TRBJ2-3
CDR3nt: TGTGCCAGCAGCCAAATGAGCGGGACCACAGATACGCAGTATTTT; CDR3aa: CASSQMSGTTDTQYF; d_gene: TRBD2; abundance: -; v_gene: TRBV3-1/TRBV3-2; j_gene: TRBJ2-3
CDR3nt: TGTGCCAGTAGTATAGGCTACAGGGTATCACGAAGGAACACTGAAGCTTTCTTT; CDR3aa: CASSIGYRVSRRNTEAFF; d_gene: -; abundance: -; v_gene: TRBV19; j_gene: TRBJ1-1
CDR3nt: TGCGCCAGCAGCTCGGGACAGGGGGCGTTCGAGCAGTACTTC; CDR3aa: CASSSGQGAFEQYF; d_gene: TRBD1; abundance: few; v_gene: TRBV5-1; j_gene: TRBJ2-7
CDR3nt: TGTGCCAGCAGTCCGCAACACGTAGGACTAGATACGCAGTATTTT; CDR3aa: CASSPQHVGLDTQYF; d_gene: -; abundance: -; v_gene: TRBV27; j_gene: TRBJ2-3
CDR3nt: TGTGCCAGCGTGCTAGCGGGAGGGTACACCGGGGAGCTGTTTTTT; CDR3aa: CASVLAGGYTGELFF; d_gene: TRBD2; abundance: -; v_gene: TRBV11-2; j_gene: TRBJ2-2
CDR3nt: TGTGCCAGCAGCTCGGACAGGGGACATGGCTACACCTTC; CDR3aa: CASSSDRGHGYTF; d_gene: TRBD1; abundance: -; v_gene: TRBV5-4; j_gene: TRBJ1-2
CDR3nt: TGTGCCAGCAGTTTATTGGGGGGTTCGCCCCAGCATTTT; CDR3aa: CASSLLGGSPQHF; d_gene: -; abundance: few; v_gene: TRBV28; j_gene: TRBJ1-5
CDR3nt: TGTGCCAGCAGCCAAACAACTAGCGGGACTGGCAATGAGCAGTTCTTC; CDR3aa: CASSQTTSGTGNEQFF; d_gene: TRBD2; abundance: -; v_gene: TRBV7-9; j_gene: TRBJ2-1
CDR3nt: TGTGCCAGCAGCACCCTCCAGGGGCGGCAAGAGACCCAGTACTTC; CDR3aa: CASSTLQGRQETQYF; d_gene: -; abundance: -; v_gene: TRBV11-2; j_gene: TRBJ2-5
CDR3nt: TGTGCCAGCAGCCCTAGGACAGGGGGCTCTCCTAACTATGGCTACACCTTC; CDR3aa: CASSPRTGGSPNYGYTF; d_gene: TRBD1; abundance: few; v_gene: TRBV9; j_gene: TRBJ1-2
CDR3nt: TGTGCCAGCAGCTCAGACAGGCTAGGGAACACTGAAGCTTTCTTT; CDR3aa: CASSSDRLGNTEAFF; d_gene: -; abundance: once; v_gene: TRBV6-5; j_gene: TRBJ1-1